The 30 T cell receptor beta chains listed next were all sequenced from one sample in a study of radiation and T cells in renal cell carcinoma. Time point defined: baseline pretreatment blood. The treatment: 15 Gy SBRT to primary tumor, nephrectomy 4 weeks later. The data were produced by immunoSEQ multiplex PCR, yet TCRdb's version contains in-frame clones alone and is incomplete. The profile shows about 50,000 clones, about 83% of them singletons. The material sequenced was blood, taken from a patient whose treatment included radiotherapy and nephrectomy. Every receptor here comes from a woman in her sixties or seventies with renal cell carcinoma.

The table lists this clone with a few counts. The DNA for the CDR3 is TGCGCCAGCAGCTCCCGGGACAGCGTTGCCGAGCAGTACTTC. It codes for CASSSRDSVAEQYF. This sequence joins TRBV5-1 and TRBJ2-7; 7 nucleotides match TRBD1. The CDR3 extends over 14 amino acids. From germline, CDR1 is SGHRS and CDR2 YFSETQ. Germline trimming cut 3 bases from V and 6 bases from J; bases unmatched to any gene: 9. The full variable domain, completed using reference TRBV5-1 and TRBJ2-7, is KAGVTQTPRYLIKTRGQQVTLSCSPISGHRSVSWYQQTPGQGLQFLFEYFSETQRNKGNFPGRFSGRQFSNSRSEMNVSTLELGDSALYLCASSSRDSVAEQYFGPGTRLTVT.

V is TRBV28 and J is TRBJ2-1, with TRBD2 identical over 11 bases. CDR1 is MDHEN, CDR2 SYDVKM, per germline. This CDR3 is 17 amino acids long. With V trimmed by 2 bases and J by 4 bases, 7 bases remained unmatched. In DNA form, the CDR3 reads TGTGCCAGCAGTTTAACCTTAGCGGGAGGGAATTACAATGAGCAGTTCTTC. This sequence encodes CASSLTLAGGNYNEQFF.

The chain joins TRBV2 to TRBJ1-5; 11 bases are shared with TRBD1. With V trimmed by 1 base and J by 3 bases, 11 bases remained unmatched. CDR1 SNHLY and CDR2 FYNNEI come from the germline V gene. The CDR3 is made up of 19 amino acids. The CDR3 sequence: CASSEVGVGTGGFNQPQHF. Here the CDR3 DNA reads TGTGCCAGCAGTGAAGTTGGGGTAGGGACAGGGGGTTTCAATCAGCCCCAGCATTTT.

This chain links TRBV15 with TRBJ2-2; unclear D gene. Germline V CDR1 and CDR2: LNHNV, YYDKDF (reference sequence). CDR3 length: 14 amino acids. With 0 bases removed from V and 6 bases from J, the gap between germline ends came to 8 bases. Here the CDR3 DNA reads TGTGCCACCAGCAGAGATCGGGCTGCCGGGGAGCTGTTTTTT. It specifies CATSRDRAAGELFF.

The rearrangement joins TRBV6-1 to TRBJ2-7; 9 nucleotides match TRBD1. Unmatched junction bases numbered 12, after V lost 8 bases and J lost 7 bases. The CDR3 covers 14 residues. Germline lookup yields CDR1 MNHNS and CDR2 SASEGT. The CDR3 spells CASPEGTGLREQYF. The DNA for the CDR3 is TGTGCCAGCCCCGAGGGGACAGGGCTGAGAGAGCAGTACTTC.

This chain uses TRBV10-3 with TRBJ1-2; D ambiguous. Germline V gene data show CDR1 as ENHRY and CDR2 as SYGVKD. The length of the CDR3 is 14 residues. Trimming took off 10 bases at V and 7 bases at J, with 22 bases between the two ends. The CDR3 DNA is TGTGCCACGTCCCCTATTATGGGGATTTCTGGCTACACCTTC. Protein: CATSPIMGISGYTF.

This sequence joins TRBV10-3 and TRBJ2-5; 10 positions match TRBD2. The CDR3 spans 15 residues. CDR1 is ENHRY, CDR2 SYGVKD, per germline. The V segment lost 3 bases and the J segment 2 bases; nucleotides outside the gene matches: 3. The CDR3 spells CAISDGTSVQETQYF. Here the CDR3 DNA reads TGTGCCATCAGTGATGGGACTAGCGTGCAAGAGACCCAGTACTTC.

V and J are TRBV6-6 and TRBJ1-2; D possibly corresponds to TRBD1 (5 bases). The CDR3 is 15 residues long. Deletions cut 4 bases from V and 8 bases from J, with 20 bases between. Germline-derived CDR1 and CDR2 are MNHNY and SVGAGI (reference sequence). CDR3 DNA: TGTGCCAGCAGTTCCCCGACAGCTACCGTTCGCGGCTACACCTTC. The encoded protein is CASSSPTATVRGYTF.

The rearrangement links TRBV9 to TRBJ2-3; 8 bases fit TRBD1. V gave up 4 bases and J gave up 4 bases; unmatched junction bases: 5. The CDR3 runs 14 residues. Germline V lookup: CDR1 SGDLS, CDR2 YYNGEE. In DNA, the CDR3 is TGTGCCAGCAGCAGAGGACAGGGCCCAGATACGCAGTATTTT. Protein: CASSRGQGPDTQYF.

V gene TRBV9 combines with J gene TRBJ2-1, with 7 bases lining up with TRBD2. The V segment lost 0 bases and the J segment 3 bases; nucleotides outside the gene matches: 3. The V gene's germline CDR1 is SGDLS and CDR2 YYNGEE. The CDR3 loop spans 15 amino acids. The CDR3 region is CASSVEASGYNEQFF. In DNA, the CDR3 is TGTGCCAGCAGCGTAGAGGCTAGCGGCTACAATGAGCAGTTCTTC.

This clone was detected a few times. The chain uses TRBV9 and TRBJ1-2, with D unresolved. The germline CDR1 and CDR2 sequences are SGDLS and YYNGEE. The CDR3 contains 15 residues. Trimming took off 0 bases at V and 1 base at J, with 10 bases between the two ends. This chain's CDR3 is CASSVGFRLNYGYTF. CDR3 DNA: TGTGCCAGCAGCGTAGGTTTCAGACTTAACTATGGCTACACCTTC.

V is TRBV9 and J is TRBJ1-1; perhaps TRBD1 as D (6 bases). V lost 3 bases and J 7 bases, leaving 13 bases between the germline ends. The germline V gene encodes CDR1 SGDLS and CDR2 YYNGEE. This CDR3 is built from 13 residues. The CDR3 coding sequence is TGTGCCAGCAGCGCTGAACAGGGAAATGAAGCTTTCTTT. Residues: CASSAEQGNEAFF.

The chain couples TRBV29-1 to TRBJ2-3, with D perhaps matching TRBD1 (6 bases). Trimming took 8 bases from V and 6 from J, leaving 15 bases between them. Germline values: CDR1 SQVTM, CDR2 ANQGSEA. The CDR3 covers 12 residues. DNA for the CDR3: TGCAGCAAACGGACAGACCCGGATACGCAGTATTTT. As protein: CSKRTDPDTQYF.

This rearrangement joins TRBV19 to TRBJ1-5; no clear D gene. The CDR3 length is 17 residues. The germline CDR1 and CDR2 sequences are LNHDA and SQIVND (reference sequence). Trimming took off 3 bases at V and 0 bases at J, with 15 bases between the two ends. CDR3 sequence: CASSITVWGNSNQPQHF. CDR3 in DNA: TGTGCCAGTAGTATTACGGTATGGGGAAATAGCAATCAGCCCCAGCATTTT.

In the case of this clone: Additional DNA sequences in this sample encode the identical CDR3. The rearrangement uses TRBV7-3 and TRBJ2-2, with D maybe TRBD2 (6 bases). Trimming took off 1 base at V and 5 bases at J, with 14 bases between the two ends. Germline V gene sequence: CDR1 SGHTA, CDR2 FQGTGA. The CDR3 length is 16 residues. The CDR3 here is CASSLNGPGDTGELFF. The CDR3 nucleotides read TGTGCCAGCAGCTTAAATGGTCCGGGGGATACCGGGGAGCTGTTTTTT.

The CDR3 reads CASSMGGRTNTEAFF. CDR3 DNA: TGTGCCAGCAGCATGGGGGGCCGGACGAACACTGAAGCTTTCTTT. The chain joins TRBV5-5 to TRBJ1-1, with D tentatively TRBD1 (6 bases). Deletions cut 4 bases from V and 1 base from J, with 14 bases between. The germline V gene has CDR1 SGHKS and CDR2 YYEKEE (reference sequence). The CDR3 covers 15 residues.

The chain carries TRBV5-6 and TRBJ2-1; no reliable D call. V dropped 0 bases and J dropped 6 bases, with 7 bases sitting between them. Germline lookup yields CDR1 SGHDT and CDR2 YYEEEE. The CDR3 covers 13 residues. CDR3 sequence: CASSLGSGNEQFF. The CDR3 DNA reads as TGTGCCAGCAGCTTGGGGAGTGGCAATGAGCAGTTCTTC.

The V gene is TRBV9, the J gene TRBJ2-7, with 8 bases aligning to TRBD2. The CDR3 loop spans 15 amino acids. Germline V CDR1 and CDR2: SGDLS, YYNGEE. Trimming at V came to 2 bases and at J to 0 bases, leaving 4 bases not matched to a gene. As DNA, the CDR3 is TGTGCCAGCAGCGTGGGAGGGACTAGCTCCTACGAGCAGTACTTC. The encoded protein is CASSVGGTSSYEQYF.

By proportion, this clone is medium-sized (0.01 to 0.1%). V usage is TRBV18 and J usage is TRBJ1-1; D remains unclear. This CDR3 has 15 amino acids. Trimming cost V 3 bases and J 5 bases, with 16 bases left between them. The germline gives CDR1 KGHSH, CDR2 LQKENI. As DNA, the CDR3 is TGTGCCAGCTCACCGACTGGGGAAGGTTGGACTGAAGCTTTCTTT. It codes for CASSPTGEGWTEAFF.

CDR3 amino acids: CASSLKQDRPQHF. CDR3 coding DNA: TGTGCCAGCAGCTTAAAACAGGATCGGCCCCAGCATTTT. V and J are TRBV7-2 and TRBJ1-5, with D possibly being TRBD1 (5 bases). Germline lookup yields CDR1 SGHTA and CDR2 FQGNSA. This CDR3 contains 13 residues. The ends were cut back, 2 bases at V and 9 bases at J, with 11 bases in the middle.

The CDR3 coding sequence is TGCAGCGTGAGGGGGGGACAGGGTTCCTACGAGCAGTACTTC. It is translated as CSVRGGQGSYEQYF. The chain uses TRBV29-1 and TRBJ2-7, with 9 bases matching TRBD1. The junction had 7 bases not matched to a gene; V was cut back by 6 bases and J by 1 base. Germline assignment: CDR1 SQVTM and CDR2 ANQGSEA. The CDR3 runs to 14 residues.

The V call is TRBV7-9, the J call TRBJ1-1, with D possibly TRBD1 on 5 matching bases. This CDR3 region has 13 residues. Deletions cut 1 base from V and 7 bases from J, with 10 bases between. Germline CDR1 and CDR2: SEHNR and FQNEAQ (reference sequence). CDR3 DNA: TGTGCCAGCAGCTTAGGCCGCGACAGTGAAGCTTTCTTT. Protein sequence: CASSLGRDSEAFF.

This chain links TRBV4-2 with TRBJ1-2, with TRBD1 matching over 7 bases. CDR1 is LGHNA and CDR2 is YNFKEQ in the germline V gene. V trimming: 0 bases; J trimming: 8 bases; junction bases outside the gene matches: 12. CDR3 size: 16 residues. The DNA of the CDR3 is TGTGCCAGCAGCCAAGAACAGGGAGGGGGCCTCGCGGGCTACACCTTC. Translation: CASSQEQGGGLAGYTF.

The CDR3 region is CASSYSRQVNYGYTF. The CDR3 DNA is TGTGCCAGCAGTTACTCGCGTCAGGTTAACTATGGCTACACCTTC. The J gene is TRBJ1-2, the V gene TRBV6-6; D remains unclear. Germline CDR1 reads MNHNY; CDR2 reads SVGAGI (reference sequence). There are 15 residues in the CDR3. V lost 0 bases and J 1 base, leaving 9 bases between the germline ends.

The chain is built from TRBV5-1 and TRBJ2-3, with D perhaps being TRBD1 or TRBD2 (5 bases each). Between the trimmed V and J ends, which lost 0 bases and 2 bases, there was a span of 16 bases. The CDR3 totals 17 residues. The germline CDR1 and CDR2 sequences are SGHRS and YFSETQ. The CDR3 DNA sequence: TGCGCCAGCAGCTTGGGAGGAATGGGGGATACCACAGATACGCAGTATTTT. It codes for CASSLGGMGDTTDTQYF.

This clone is medium-sized. CDR3 in amino acids: CASSVEPAGGIQFQYF. The CDR3 DNA reads as TGTGCCAGCAGCGTAGAACCAGCGGGAGGGATCCAATTTCAGTACTTC. This chain joins TRBV9 and TRBJ2-4; 10 positions match TRBD2. V was clipped by 0 bases and J by 11 bases; unmatched bases: 11. This CDR3 has 16 amino acids. Germline CDR1 is SGDLS and CDR2 is YYNGEE.

This chain uses TRBV7-6 with TRBJ1-1, with 9 positions matching TRBD1. The CDR3 totals 14 residues. Germline assignment: CDR1 SGHVS and CDR2 FNYEAQ. V lost 4 bases, J lost 3 bases, and 3 bases stayed unmatched. CDR3 bases: TGTGCCAGCAGCTCCGGGACAGGGCACACTGAAGCTTTCTTT. Protein product: CASSSGTGHTEAFF.

The chain couples TRBV4-3 to TRBJ2-2; weak D call: TRBD2 (6 bases). With 1 base removed from V and 0 bases from J, the gap between germline ends came to 12 bases. Germline CDR1 and CDR2: LGHNA and YSLEER. The CDR3 is 17 residues long. CDR3 residues: CASSQGSGPSNTGELFF. CDR3 coding DNA: TGCGCCAGCAGCCAAGGAAGCGGGCCATCGAACACCGGGGAGCTGTTTTTT.

CDR3 in amino acids: CASSSGQGLNTGELFF. The DNA for the CDR3 is TGTGCCAGCAGTTCAGGACAGGGATTGAACACCGGGGAGCTGTTTTTT. This chain joins TRBV6-5 and TRBJ2-2; 8 bases agree with TRBD1. The germline gives CDR1 MNHEY, CDR2 SVGAGI. Trimming took 4 bases from V and 1 from J; bases not matched to a gene: 5. This CDR3 comprises 16 residues.

The chain recombines TRBV6-5 with TRBJ1-1; a possible D gene is TRBD1 (6 bases). The germline CDR1 and CDR2 sequences are MNHEY and SVGAGI. Trimming took 9 bases from V and 3 from J, leaving 14 bases between them. CDR3 length equals 13 residues. The CDR3 loop is CASNRERYTEAFF. The CDR3 DNA is TGTGCCAGTAACAGGGAGCGATACACTGAAGCTTTCTTT.